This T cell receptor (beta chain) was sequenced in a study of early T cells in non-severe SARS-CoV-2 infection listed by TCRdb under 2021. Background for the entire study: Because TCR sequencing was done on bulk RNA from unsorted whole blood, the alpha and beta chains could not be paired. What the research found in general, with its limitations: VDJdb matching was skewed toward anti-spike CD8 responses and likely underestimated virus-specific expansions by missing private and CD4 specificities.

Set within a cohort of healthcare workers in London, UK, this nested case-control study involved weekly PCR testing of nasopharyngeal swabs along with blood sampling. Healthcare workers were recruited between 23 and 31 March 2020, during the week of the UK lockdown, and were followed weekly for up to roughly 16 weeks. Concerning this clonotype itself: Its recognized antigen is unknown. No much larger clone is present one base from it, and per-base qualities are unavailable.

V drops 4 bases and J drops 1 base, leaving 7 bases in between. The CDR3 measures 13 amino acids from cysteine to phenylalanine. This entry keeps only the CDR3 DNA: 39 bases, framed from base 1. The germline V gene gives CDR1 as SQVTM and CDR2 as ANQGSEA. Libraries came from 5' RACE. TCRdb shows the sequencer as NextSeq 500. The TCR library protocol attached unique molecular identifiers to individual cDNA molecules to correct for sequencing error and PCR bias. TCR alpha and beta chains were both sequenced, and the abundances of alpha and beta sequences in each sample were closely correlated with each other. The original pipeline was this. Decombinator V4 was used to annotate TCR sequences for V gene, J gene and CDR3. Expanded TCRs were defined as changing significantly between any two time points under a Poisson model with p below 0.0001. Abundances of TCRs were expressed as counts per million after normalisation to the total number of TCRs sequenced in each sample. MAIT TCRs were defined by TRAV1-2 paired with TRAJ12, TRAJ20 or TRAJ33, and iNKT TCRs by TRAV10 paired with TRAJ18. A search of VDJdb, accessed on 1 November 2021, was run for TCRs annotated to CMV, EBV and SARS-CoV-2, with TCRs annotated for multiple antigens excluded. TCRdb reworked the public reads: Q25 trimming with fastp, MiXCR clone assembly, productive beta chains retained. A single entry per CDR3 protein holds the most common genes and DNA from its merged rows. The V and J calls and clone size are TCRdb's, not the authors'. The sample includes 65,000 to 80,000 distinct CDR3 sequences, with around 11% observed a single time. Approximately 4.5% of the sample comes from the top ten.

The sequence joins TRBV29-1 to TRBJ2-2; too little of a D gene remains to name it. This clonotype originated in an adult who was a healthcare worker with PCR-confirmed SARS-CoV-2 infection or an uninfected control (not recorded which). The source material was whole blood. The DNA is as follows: TGCAGCGTTGTCAATCAGAACACCGGGGAGCTGTTTTTT. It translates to CSVVNQNTGELFF.